This T cell receptor (beta chain) was retrieved from a study of shared clonotypes between healthy human individuals. With 2 bases removed from V and 3 bases from J, the gap between germline ends came to 14 bases. The germline CDR1 and CDR2 sequences are GTSNPN and SVGIG (reference sequence). The CDR3 runs to 14 residues. Assay execution proceeded at the deep level. Sequenced by immunoSEQ multiplex PCR; TCRdb stores in-frame clones only, minus some. Found here are over 2 million clones, roughly 90% of them singletons; the top ten hold around 0.35%. This rearrangement joins TRBV30 to TRBJ2-7; D is perhaps TRBD2 (6 bases). The receptor was derived from a young man in good health. Some clones in this sample may be carry-over from other donors' samples. Sequencing was performed on naive CD4+ T cells from PBMCs. Subset given: CD45RA+ positively selected. The CDR3 nucleotides are TGTGCCTGGAGTCCCCCCGGGGAGGTCTACGAGCAGTACTTC. This encodes CAWSPPGEVYEQYF.